These 11 T cell receptor beta chains came from one sample sequenced in a study of cytomegalovirus exposure and HLA in healthy donors. Primers included in the PCR were 60 Vbeta and 13 Jbeta primers. The repertoire was sequenced with immunoSEQ multiplex PCR; TCRdb's copy has only in-frame clones and lacks some. Among around 92,000 clones, around 82% were seen once, and the ten largest hold around 2%. Source material: PBMCs. Receptors were obtained from a man aged 18-30 years in good health and CMV-seronegative.

The rearrangement uses TRBV29-1 and TRBJ2-2, with TRBD2 identical over 16 bases. The CDR3 covers 16 residues. Trimming at V came to 3 bases and at J to 6 bases, leaving 4 bases not matched to a gene. Germline CDR1 and CDR2: SQVTM and ANQGSEA. This CDR3 is CSVEEGTSGGAGELFF. The CDR3 region has the DNA TGCAGCGTTGAGGAGGGGACTAGCGGGGGGGCCGGGGAGCTGTTTTTT.

This clone has a single count. The chain is built from TRBV25-1 and TRBJ1-1; no definite D call. The CDR3 is made up of 13 amino acids. From germline, CDR1 is MGHDK and CDR2 SYGVNS. Between the trimmed V and J ends, which lost 3 bases and 6 bases, there was a span of 11 bases. CDR3 coding DNA: TGTGCCAGCAGTGAGATGAGAGAGGCTGAAGCTTTCTTT. Protein product: CASSEMREAEAFF.

The rearrangement uses TRBV18 and TRBJ2-2, with a tentative D call TRBD1 (7 bases). This CDR3 region has 15 residues. Trimming stripped 3 bases from V and 6 bases from J, with 14 bases between. Germline-derived CDR1 and CDR2 are KGHSH and LQKENI. CDR3 region: CASSPPGGGPGELFF. The CDR3 coding sequence is TGTGCCAGCTCACCTCCCGGAGGGGGCCCCGGGGAGCTGTTTTTT.

CDR3 region: CASSQIQSSYNEQFF. Here the CDR3 DNA reads TGCGCCAGCAGCCAGATACAGAGCTCCTACAATGAGCAGTTCTTC. The chain uses TRBV4-1 and TRBJ2-1, with no clear D. The CDR3 is 15 amino acids. The germline gives CDR1 MGHRA, CDR2 YSYEKL. Deletions cut 3 bases from V and 0 bases from J, with 9 bases between.

The chain links TRBV15 to TRBJ1-5; 8 nucleotides match TRBD1. J lost 0 bases, V lost 4 bases, and 8 bases had no gene match. CDR3 length: 17 amino acids. Looked up from germline, CDR1 is LNHNV and CDR2 is YYDKDF (reference sequence). The CDR3 DNA follows: TGTGCCACCAGCACGGACAGGGCGGGGTATAGCAATCAGCCCCAGCATTTT. This encodes CATSTDRAGYSNQPQHF.

The rearrangement links TRBV7-9 to TRBJ1-2; D ambiguous. Trimming pared 2 bases from V and 4 bases from J, leaving 17 bases between. Germline values: CDR1 SEHNR, CDR2 FQNEAQ (reference sequence). CDR3 length: 16 amino acids. CDR3 bases: TGTGCCAGCAGCTTAAGTGGGCAGTACCCTGTCTATGGCTACACCTTC. Amino acids: CASSLSGQYPVYGYTF.

The chain has TRBV5-6 and TRBJ2-3; D perhaps matches TRBD2 (5 bases). This CDR3 region has 17 residues. Trimming stripped 0 bases from V and 1 base from J, with 15 bases between. Germline V gives CDR1 SGHDT, CDR2 YYEEEE. DNA for the CDR3: TGTGCCAGCAGCTTGGCCCGCCGGGGAACCGGCACAGATACGCAGTATTTT. Its protein is CASSLARRGTGTDTQYF.

The chain uses TRBV10-1 and TRBJ2-2; 10 bases match TRBD1. CDR1 is WNHNN and CDR2 is SYGVQD in the germline V gene (reference sequence). The CDR3 has 16 amino acids. Unmatched junction bases numbered 5, after V lost 6 bases and J lost 1 base. The CDR3 DNA follows: TGCGCCAGCAGCCGGGACAGGGGTTGGAACACCGGGGAGCTGTTTTTT. Protein sequence: CASSRDRGWNTGELFF.

This sequence joins TRBV10-3 and TRBJ1-3, with 8 bases matching TRBD1. CDR1 is ENHRY, CDR2 SYGVKD, per germline. The CDR3 has 16 residues. The junction had 9 bases not matched to a gene; V was cut back by 0 bases and J by 8 bases. The DNA of the CDR3 is TGTGCCATCAGTGAGTCGATCCAGGGGGCCGAAGACACCATATATTTT. Protein: CAISESIQGAEDTIYF.

The chain links TRBV19 to TRBJ2-7; 8 bases fit TRBD1. Germline CDR1 LNHDA, CDR2 SQIVND (reference sequence). The CDR3 has 12 amino acids. The V segment lost 6 bases and the J segment 9 bases; nucleotides outside the gene matches: 7. Here the CDR3 reads CASSYGQGRQYF. DNA for the CDR3: TGTGCCAGTAGCTACGGACAGGGAAGGCAGTACTTC.

The chain recombines TRBV19 with TRBJ1-1; 7 bases fit TRBD1. The length of the CDR3 is 13 residues. The trim removed 4 bases at V and 11 bases at J, leaving 10 bases unmatched. The germline V gene has CDR1 LNHDA and CDR2 SQIVND (reference sequence). The CDR3 region is CASSTHRTGLAFF. CDR3 nucleotide sequence: TGTGCCAGTAGTACCCACCGGACAGGATTGGCTTTCTTT. Complete variable domain (other parts from reference TRBV19 and TRBJ1-1): DGGITQSPKYLFRKEGQNVTLSCEQNLNHDAMYWYRQDPGQGLRLIYYSQIVNDFQKGDIAEGYSVSREKKESFPLTVTSAQKNPTAFYLCASSTHRTGLAFFGQGTRLTVV.